Presented here are 27 T cell receptor beta chains from one specimen sequenced in a study of blood T cell repertoires in COVID-19. This table comes from immunoSEQ multiplex PCR, and its TCRdb copy is limited to in-frame clones, with some not included. Among 88,000 or so clones listed, more than 75% were seen once. The specimen sequenced was peripheral blood. These receptors were obtained from a human donor in a cohort sampled during active COVID-19.

The chain is built from TRBV2 and TRBJ2-5; D gene ambiguous. V was pared by 3 bases and J by 0 bases, with 11 bases between. CDR1 and CDR2 (germline): SNHLY, FYNNEI. The CDR3 has 15 residues. The CDR3 DNA reads TGTGCCAGCAGTGATCAGGCGTATAACCAAGAGACCCAGTACTTC. Its translation: CASSDQAYNQETQYF.

The rearrangement uses TRBV3-1 (or the pseudogene TRBV3-2) and TRBJ1-1; D is ambiguous. CDR3 length: 12 residues. The V end lost 1 base, the J end lost 8 bases, and 8 bases lay between the germline ends. Germline V gives CDR1 LGHDT, CDR2 YNNKEL (reference sequence). The DNA of the CDR3 is TGTGCCAGCAGCCAAGTCACTCGCGAAGCTTTCTTT. Amino acid sequence: CASSQVTREAFF.

This clone appeared a single time. The chain uses TRBV6-5 and TRBJ2-7; TRBD2 is a possible D gene (6 bases). The CDR3 totals 12 residues. CDR1 MNHEY and CDR2 SVGAGI come from the germline V gene. The ends were cut back, 6 bases at V and 6 bases at J, with 12 bases in the middle. CDR3 sequence (DNA): TGTGCCAGCAGAAGGGACTTCGGCGAGCAGTACTTC. Amino acids: CASRRDFGEQYF.

The chain uses TRBV20-1 and TRBJ2-7; the match to TRBD1 covers 8 bases. CDR3 length: 13 residues. V dropped 3 bases and J dropped 2; count of bases not matched to a gene: 3. Germline values: CDR1 DFQATT, CDR2 SNEGSKA (reference sequence). The CDR3 here is CSASGQGPYEQYF. The DNA for the CDR3 is TGCAGTGCTAGTGGACAGGGTCCCTACGAGCAGTACTTC.

The CDR3 nucleotides are TGTGCCAGCAGTTCTACAGGCACCTACGAGCAGTACTTC. It specifies CASSSTGTYEQYF. The chain combines TRBV7-9 with TRBJ2-7; D possibly corresponds to TRBD1 (5 bases). The CDR3 spans 13 residues. Trimming pared 6 bases from V and 2 bases from J, leaving 11 bases between. Germline-derived CDR1 and CDR2 are SEHNR and FQNEAQ (reference sequence).

V usage is TRBV2 and J usage is TRBJ2-7; TRBD1 agrees at 9 bases. Trimming cost V 6 bases and J 0 bases; bases outside gene matches: 3. The CDR3 has 14 amino acids. Germline V gives CDR1 SNHLY, CDR2 FYNNEI. The CDR3, as DNA: TGTGCCAGCAGGCTGACAGGGGGCTCCTACGAGCAGTACTTC. It encodes CASRLTGGSYEQYF.

This clone was seen a few times. The rearrangement uses TRBV2 and TRBJ1-1; D gene uncertain. Germline loops: CDR1 SNHLY, CDR2 FYNNEI. CDR3 length equals 12 residues. Between the trimmed V and J ends, which lost 7 bases and 5 bases, there was a span of 11 bases. The CDR3, as DNA: TGTGCCAGCAAAACCGGTACTACTGAAGCTTTCTTT. Amino acids: CASKTGTTEAFF.

This chain uses TRBV7-2 with TRBJ2-3, with 8 bases that match TRBD2. V shed 1 base and J 4 bases; nucleotides not matched to a gene: 7. Germline V CDR1 and CDR2: SGHTA, FQGNSA. This CDR3 contains 16 residues. The CDR3 spells CASSLGSGSIADTQYF. Here the CDR3 DNA reads TGTGCCAGCAGCTTAGGAAGCGGGAGTATCGCAGATACGCAGTATTTT.

This chain connects TRBV7-2 to TRBJ2-7; tentatively, D is TRBD2 (6 bases). Germline V gene lookup returns CDR1 SGHTA and CDR2 FQGNSA. The CDR3 is 14 amino acids. Trimming shortened V by 2 bases and J by 6 bases, and 14 bases separated the two germline ends. The CDR3 loop reads CASSLRGVPAEQYF. CDR3 coding DNA: TGTGCCAGCAGCTTACGCGGGGTTCCTGCCGAGCAGTACTTC.

The genes are TRBV4-2 and TRBJ2-7; D is perhaps TRBD2 (5 bases). Trimming cost V 1 base and J 1 base, with 14 bases left between them. This CDR3 is 16 amino acids long. Germline V gives CDR1 LGHNA, CDR2 YNFKEQ. The CDR3 DNA sequence: TGTGCCAGCAGCCAAGTGGGTCGGGAAGAGTCCTACGAGCAGTACTTC. As protein: CASSQVGREESYEQYF.

The rearrangement uses TRBV3-1 (or the pseudogene TRBV3-2) and TRBJ2-3; tentative D call: TRBD2 (6 bases). The V gene lost 7 bases and the J gene lost 1 base, with 15 bases spanning the gap. The CDR3 has 15 residues. CDR1 is LGHDT and CDR2 is YNNKEL in the germline V gene (reference sequence). CDR3 in amino acids: CASTPNSGRTDTQYF. Written as DNA, the CDR3 is TGTGCCAGCACCCCAAACAGCGGGCGCACAGATACGCAGTATTTT.

This chain joins TRBV19 and TRBJ2-1; 9 positions agree with TRBD2. Germline assignment: CDR1 LNHDA and CDR2 SQIVND (reference sequence). CDR3 length equals 15 residues. V dropped 4 bases and J dropped 8; count of bases not matched to a gene: 9. The CDR3 loop is CASSKTSGGGDEQFF. The DNA for the CDR3 is TGTGCCAGTAGTAAGACTAGCGGAGGGGGCGATGAGCAGTTCTTC.

This clone was counted many times. The chain links TRBV5-1 to TRBJ2-1; TRBD2 aligns across 12 bases. The CDR3 spans 14 residues. V dropped 3 bases and J dropped 10; count of bases not matched to a gene: 5. Germline assignment: CDR1 SGHRS and CDR2 YFSETQ. The CDR3, as DNA: TGCGCCAGCAGCTCGACTAGCGGGAGTTGGGAGCAGTTCTTC. Amino acids: CASSSTSGSWEQFF.

The sample holds one count of this clone. The chain employs TRBV7-9 and TRBJ2-5, with 7 nucleotides matching TRBD2. V lost 5 bases to trimming and J lost 3 bases; unmatched junction nucleotides: 15. Germline CDR1 and CDR2: SEHNR and FQNEAQ (reference sequence). This CDR3 is 17 amino acids long. In DNA form, the CDR3 reads TGTGCCAGCAGCCCTGGATATGGCGGGAGTGGGGAAGAGACCCAGTACTTC. The encoded protein is CASSPGYGGSGEETQYF.

This sequence joins TRBV7-9 and TRBJ1-2; 8 nucleotides line up with TRBD1. V lost 3 bases, J lost 7 bases, and 10 bases stayed unmatched. The germline V gene encodes CDR1 SEHNR and CDR2 FQNEAQ (reference sequence). The CDR3 contains 15 residues. The CDR3 DNA sequence: TGTGCCAGCAGCTTCGGACAGGGCGCTGAGGGTGGCTACACCTTC. This encodes CASSFGQGAEGGYTF.

This clone showed up just once. This chain links TRBV6-6 with TRBJ2-1; 12 nucleotides line up with TRBD2. The V segment lost 5 bases and the J segment 4 bases; nucleotides outside the gene matches: 3. Germline lookup yields CDR1 MNHNY and CDR2 SVGAGI (reference sequence). The CDR3 spans 15 residues. The DNA of the CDR3 is TGTGCCAGCAGTGACCTAGCGGGAGGGTACAATGAGCAGTTCTTC. Amino acids: CASSDLAGGYNEQFF.

The chain links TRBV2 to TRBJ1-3; D not resolved. This CDR3 comprises 12 residues. Germline CDR1 and CDR2: SNHLY and FYNNEI. Trimming stripped 7 bases from V and 0 bases from J, with 4 bases between. CDR3 protein: CASTYSGNTIYF. CDR3 sequence (DNA): TGTGCCAGCACTTACTCTGGAAACACCATATATTTT.

This sequence joins TRBV7-6 and TRBJ1-3, with 8 nucleotides matching TRBD1. Looked up from germline, CDR1 is SGHVS and CDR2 is FNYEAQ. The CDR3 loop spans 17 amino acids. Trimming removed 5 bases from V and 2 bases from J; junction bases left unmatched: 11. CDR3 bases: TGTGCCAGCAGCCCCCTAAGCAGGGGGCTGACTGGAAACACCATATATTTT. Its translation: CASSPLSRGLTGNTIYF.

The table lists this clone with a count of one. The chain uses TRBV20-1 and TRBJ1-3; D possibly corresponds to TRBD1 (5 bases). Germline CDR1 DFQATT, CDR2 SNEGSKA (reference sequence). The CDR3 extends over 16 amino acids. V was trimmed by 3 bases and J by 2 bases, leaving 17 bases between them. CDR3 amino acids: CSASIPGEAPGNTIYF. For the CDR3, the DNA is TGCAGTGCTAGTATTCCGGGGGAGGCTCCTGGAAACACCATATATTTT.

The chain has TRBV5-1 and TRBJ2-1; 10 bases map to TRBD1. There are 14 residues in the CDR3. With 6 bases clipped from V and 8 bases from J, the junction kept 8 bases outside the gene matches. CDR1 is SGHRS and CDR2 is YFSETQ in the germline V gene. The CDR3 protein is CASNPGTGEDEQFF. Written as DNA, the CDR3 is TGCGCCAGCAACCCCGGGACAGGGGAGGATGAGCAGTTCTTC.

Worth noting for this clone: The sample has other DNA sequences that encode this CDR3 too. This CDR3 is CASSQDLAGADTQYF. The CDR3 region has the DNA TGTGCCAGCAGCCAAGATCTGGCGGGGGCAGATACGCAGTATTTT. The J gene is TRBJ2-3, the V gene TRBV3-1 (or the pseudogene TRBV3-2), with 7 positions matching TRBD2. J gave up 4 bases and V 0 bases, and 4 bases lay outside the gene matches. There are 15 residues in the CDR3. Germline V gene sequence: CDR1 LGHDT, CDR2 YNNKEL (reference sequence).

This chain connects TRBV24-1 to TRBJ1-3; D is undetermined. This CDR3 comprises 15 residues. Deletions cut 5 bases from V and 0 bases from J, with 10 bases between. The germline V gene has CDR1 KGHDR and CDR2 SFDVKD. Here the CDR3 reads CATSGGASSGNTIYF. CDR3 coding DNA: TGTGCCACCAGTGGTGGAGCGAGCTCTGGAAACACCATATATTTT.

CDR3 residues: CSVGTDKTYGYTF. The CDR3 coding sequence is TGCAGCGTGGGGACAGACAAAACCTATGGCTACACCTTC. This chain connects TRBV29-1 to TRBJ1-2; TRBD1 matches 7 bases. Per germline, CDR1 SQVTM and CDR2 ANQGSEA. The length of the CDR3 is 13 residues. V trimming: 6 bases; J trimming: 4 bases; junction bases outside the gene matches: 8.

The chain couples TRBV25-1 to TRBJ2-5, with TRBD2 matching over 9 bases. V dropped 6 bases and J dropped 4; count of bases not matched to a gene: 9. Germline CDR1 and CDR2: MGHDK and SYGVNS. This CDR3 is built from 15 residues. CDR3 sequence reads: CASSPLAGEGETQYF. CDR3 bases: TGTGCCAGCAGCCCTTTAGCGGGAGAAGGAGAGACCCAGTACTTC.

The V and J genes are TRBV7-9 and TRBJ2-3; tentatively, D is TRBD2 (5 bases). V lost 0 bases and J lost 0, with 7 bases in between. The CDR3 consists of 15 residues. Germline V CDR1 and CDR2: SEHNR, FQNEAQ (reference sequence). CDR3 nucleotide sequence: TGTGCCAGCAGCTTAGCGGAGGCTAGCACAGATACGCAGTATTTT. Translation: CASSLAEASTDTQYF.

The CDR3 reads CASSEFSGRHEQYF. In DNA form, the CDR3 reads TGTGCCAGCAGTGAATTCTCGGGTAGGCACGAGCAGTACTTC. The rearrangement links TRBV25-1 to TRBJ2-7; no firm D call. Germline V CDR1 and CDR2: MGHDK, SYGVNS. Trimming cost V 1 base and J 5 bases, with 12 bases left between them. The CDR3 is 14 amino acids.

This clone was recorded once. The chain recombines TRBV2 with TRBJ2-2, with TRBD2 identical over 8 bases. V shed 10 bases, J shed 2 bases, and the junction held 6 bases outside the gene matches. The CDR3 totals 14 residues. Germline V CDR1 and CDR2: SNHLY, FYNNEI. The CDR3 DNA reads as TGTGCCAACAAACTAGCGGAAAACACCGGGGAGCTGTTTTTT. It encodes CANKLAENTGELFF.